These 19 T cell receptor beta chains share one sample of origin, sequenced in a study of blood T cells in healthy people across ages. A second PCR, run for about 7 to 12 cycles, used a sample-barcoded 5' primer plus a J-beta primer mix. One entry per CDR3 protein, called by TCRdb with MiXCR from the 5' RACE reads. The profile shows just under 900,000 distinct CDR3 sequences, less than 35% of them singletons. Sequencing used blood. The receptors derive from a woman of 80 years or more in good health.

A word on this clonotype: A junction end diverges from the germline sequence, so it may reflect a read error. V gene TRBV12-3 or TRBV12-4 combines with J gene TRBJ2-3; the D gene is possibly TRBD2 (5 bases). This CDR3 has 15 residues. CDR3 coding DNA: TGTGCCAGCAGTTTTGGCAGTTTGGGAGCAGATACGGAATATTTC. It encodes CASSFGSLGADTEYF.

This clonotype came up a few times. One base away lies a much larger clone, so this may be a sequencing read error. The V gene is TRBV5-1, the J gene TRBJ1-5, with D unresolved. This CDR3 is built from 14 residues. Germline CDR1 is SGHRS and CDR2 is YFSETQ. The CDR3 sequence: CASSLAAGNQPRHF. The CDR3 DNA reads TGCGCCAGCAGCTTGGCGGCAGGCAATCAGCCCCGGCATTTT.

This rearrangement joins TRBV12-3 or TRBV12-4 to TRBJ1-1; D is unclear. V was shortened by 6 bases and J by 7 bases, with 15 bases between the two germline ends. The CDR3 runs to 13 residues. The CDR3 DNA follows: TGTGCCAGCAGCACCGGGTCCTTCATTGAAGCTTTCTTT. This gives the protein CASSTGSFIEAFF.

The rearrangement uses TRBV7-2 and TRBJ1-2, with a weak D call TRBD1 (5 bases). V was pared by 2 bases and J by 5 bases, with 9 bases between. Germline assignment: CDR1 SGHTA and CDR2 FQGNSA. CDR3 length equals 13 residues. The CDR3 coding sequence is TGTGCCAGCAGCTTAACCCAGGGTTATGGCTACACCTTC. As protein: CASSLTQGYGYTF.

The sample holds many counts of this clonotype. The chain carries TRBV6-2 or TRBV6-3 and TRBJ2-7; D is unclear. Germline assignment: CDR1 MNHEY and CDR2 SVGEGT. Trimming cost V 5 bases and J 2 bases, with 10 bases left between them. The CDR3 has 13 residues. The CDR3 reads CASSRSRAYEQYF. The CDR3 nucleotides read TGTGCCAGCAGTAGGAGCAGAGCCTACGAGCAGTACTTC.

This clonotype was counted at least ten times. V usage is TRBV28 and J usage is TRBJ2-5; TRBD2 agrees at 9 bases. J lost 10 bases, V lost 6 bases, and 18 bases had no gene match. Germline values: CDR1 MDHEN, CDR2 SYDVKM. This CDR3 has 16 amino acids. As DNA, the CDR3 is TGTGCCAGCAGGGAAGCGGGGGGCCGGAGGGTCATGGACCAGTACTTC. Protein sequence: CASREAGGRRVMDQYF.

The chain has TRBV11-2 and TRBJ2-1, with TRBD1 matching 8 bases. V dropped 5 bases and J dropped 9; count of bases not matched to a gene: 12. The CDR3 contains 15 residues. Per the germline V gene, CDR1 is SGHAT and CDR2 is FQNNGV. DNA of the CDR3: TGTGCCAGCAGCCCGCAGACAGGGGCCAGAGGTGAGCAGTTCTTC. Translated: CASSPQTGARGEQFF.

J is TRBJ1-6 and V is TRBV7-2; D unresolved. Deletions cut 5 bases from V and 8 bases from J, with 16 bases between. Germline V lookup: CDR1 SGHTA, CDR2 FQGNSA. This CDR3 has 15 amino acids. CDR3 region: CASSQLGGGDSPLHF. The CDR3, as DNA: TGTGCCAGCAGCCAGTTGGGAGGAGGAGATTCACCCCTCCACTTT.

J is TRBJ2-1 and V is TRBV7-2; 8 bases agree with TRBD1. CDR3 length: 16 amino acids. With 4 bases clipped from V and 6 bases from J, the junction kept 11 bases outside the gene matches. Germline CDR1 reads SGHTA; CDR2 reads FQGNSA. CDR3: CASSSDRDRGGNEQFF. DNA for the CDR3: TGTGCCAGCAGCTCCGACCGTGACAGGGGAGGCAATGAGCAGTTCTTC.

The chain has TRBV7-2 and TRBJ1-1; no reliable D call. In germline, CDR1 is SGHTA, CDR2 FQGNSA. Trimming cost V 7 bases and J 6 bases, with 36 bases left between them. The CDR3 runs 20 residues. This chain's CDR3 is CASTSGPRSGRSLVVAEAFF. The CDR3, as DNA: TGTGCCAGCACCTCGGGCCCTCGTTCGGGCAGGTCTCTCGTAGTGGCTGAAGCTTTCTTT.

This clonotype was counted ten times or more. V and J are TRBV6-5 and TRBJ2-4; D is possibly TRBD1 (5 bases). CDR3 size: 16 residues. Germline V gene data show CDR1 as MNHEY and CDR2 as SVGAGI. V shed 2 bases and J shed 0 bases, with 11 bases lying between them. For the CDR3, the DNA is TGTGCCAGCAGTTACGCCAGGGCTCTAGCCAAAAACATTCAGTACTTC. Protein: CASSYARALAKNIQYF.

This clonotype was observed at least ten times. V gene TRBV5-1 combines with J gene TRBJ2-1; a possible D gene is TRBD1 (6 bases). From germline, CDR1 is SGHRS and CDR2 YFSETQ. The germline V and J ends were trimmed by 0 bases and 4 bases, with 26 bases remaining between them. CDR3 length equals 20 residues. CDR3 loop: CASSLGSPVGLRDTYNEQFF. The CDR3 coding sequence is TGCGCCAGCAGCTTGGGGTCACCGGTGGGGCTTCGGGACACTTACAATGAGCAGTTCTTC.

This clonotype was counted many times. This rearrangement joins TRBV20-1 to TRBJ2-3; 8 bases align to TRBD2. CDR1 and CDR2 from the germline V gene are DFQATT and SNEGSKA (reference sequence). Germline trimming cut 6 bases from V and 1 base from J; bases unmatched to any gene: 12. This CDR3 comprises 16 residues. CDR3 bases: TGCAGTGCCCCGGGGTGGGCGACTAGCGGCACAGATACGCAGTATTTT. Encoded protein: CSAPGWATSGTDTQYF.

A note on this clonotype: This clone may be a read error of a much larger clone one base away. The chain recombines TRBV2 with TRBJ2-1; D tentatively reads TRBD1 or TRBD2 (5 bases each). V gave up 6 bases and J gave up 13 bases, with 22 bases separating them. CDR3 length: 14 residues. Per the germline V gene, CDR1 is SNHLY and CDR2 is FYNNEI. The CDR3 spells CASRPGRRQETQFF. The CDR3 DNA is TGTGCCAGCAGGCCGGGACGTAGACAAGAGACCCAGTTCTTC.

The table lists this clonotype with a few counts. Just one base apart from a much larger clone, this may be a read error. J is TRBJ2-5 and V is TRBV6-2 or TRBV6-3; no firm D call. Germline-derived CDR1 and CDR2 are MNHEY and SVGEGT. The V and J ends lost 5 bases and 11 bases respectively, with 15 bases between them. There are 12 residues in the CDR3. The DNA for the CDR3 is TGTGCCAGCAGTACATTCTCCAATGAGCAGTACTTC. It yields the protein CASSTFSNEQYF.

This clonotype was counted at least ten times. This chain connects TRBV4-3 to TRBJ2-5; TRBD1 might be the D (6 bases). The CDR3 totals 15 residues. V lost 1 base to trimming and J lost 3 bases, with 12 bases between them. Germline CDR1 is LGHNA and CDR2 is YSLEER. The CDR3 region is CASSQVTGPKETQYF. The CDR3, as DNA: TGCGCCAGCAGCCAAGTCACAGGGCCTAAAGAGACCCAGTACTTC.

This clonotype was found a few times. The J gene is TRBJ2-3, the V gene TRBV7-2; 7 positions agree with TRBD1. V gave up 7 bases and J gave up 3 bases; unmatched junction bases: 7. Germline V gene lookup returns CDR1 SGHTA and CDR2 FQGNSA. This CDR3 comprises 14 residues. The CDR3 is CASTRDRVTDTQYF. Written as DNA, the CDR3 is TGTGCCAGCACTCGGGACAGAGTAACAGATACGCAGTATTTT.

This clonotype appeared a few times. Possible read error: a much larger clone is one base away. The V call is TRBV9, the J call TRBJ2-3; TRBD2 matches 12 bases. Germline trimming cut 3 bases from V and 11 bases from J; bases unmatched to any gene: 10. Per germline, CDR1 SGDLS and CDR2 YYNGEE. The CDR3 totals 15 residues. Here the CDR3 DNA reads TGTGCCAGCAGCGGAACTAGCGGGGGGTCCAATATGCAGTATTTT. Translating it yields CASSGTSGGSNMQYF. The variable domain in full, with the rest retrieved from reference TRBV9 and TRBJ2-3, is DSGVTQTPKHLITATGQRVTLRCSPRSGDLSVYWYQQSLDQGLQFLIQYYNGEERAKGNILERFSAQQFPDLHSELNLSSLELGDSALYFCASSGTSGGSNMQYFGPGTRLTVL.

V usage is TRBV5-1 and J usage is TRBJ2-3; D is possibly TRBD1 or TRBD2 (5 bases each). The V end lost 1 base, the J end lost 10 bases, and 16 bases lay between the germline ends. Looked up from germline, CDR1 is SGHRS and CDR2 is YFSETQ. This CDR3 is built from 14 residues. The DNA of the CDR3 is TGCGCCAGCAGCTTGATGGGGGAAAGAGGGCCGCAGTATTTT. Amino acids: CASSLMGERGPQYF.